The rows below give T cell receptor beta chains drawn from one sample of a study of T cell responses to AZD1222 COVID-19 vaccine. Method: immunoSEQ multiplex PCR; TCRdb's copy keeps in-frame clones and lacks some. The table records roughly 140,000 clones, 88% of them present only once. Here the sequenced sample was peripheral blood, taken on day 0 of AZD1222 vaccination. The receptors here all came from an adult in good health. Both conserved end residues are part of each CDR3. Each record gives: clone size, D gene, J gene, V gene, CDR3 protein, CDR3 DNA. A D gene is named only where the DNA matches it firmly. The listing skips clone size in some rows; elsewhere it reads once, few, many or a size class.

size: NA; D: TRBD1; J: TRBJ2-2; V: TRBV29-1; CDR3: CSVDTRGTGELFF; DNA: TGCAGCGTTGATACCAGGGGGACCGGGGAGCTGTTTTTT
size: NA; D: NA; J: TRBJ2-5; V: TRBV21-1; CDR3: CASSKEAREGAQYF; DNA: TGTGCCAGCAGCAAAGAGGCCCGGGAGGGGGCCCAGTACTTC
size: NA; D: NA; J: TRBJ2-7; V: TRBV7-3; CDR3: CASSFGTTYEQYF; DNA: TGTGCCAGCAGCTTCGGGACAACCTACGAGCAGTACTTC
size: NA; D: NA; J: TRBJ1-6; V: TRBV6-4; CDR3: CASSDTTESPLHF; DNA: TGTGCCAGCAGTGATACGACGGAATCACCCCTCCACTTT
size: NA; D: NA; J: TRBJ1-1; V: TRBV28; CDR3: CASSLRTATEAFF; DNA: TGTGCCAGCAGTTTAAGGACGGCTACTGAAGCTTTCTTT
size: once; D: NA; J: TRBJ2-1; V: TRBV7-9; CDR3: CASSLVILGNEQFF; DNA: TGTGCCAGCAGCTTAGTAATTCTGGGCAATGAGCAGTTCTTC
size: NA; D: TRBD1; J: TRBJ1-4; V: TRBV23-1; CDR3: CASSQFDRGRDRFEKLFF; DNA: TGCGCCAGCAGTCAATTTGACAGGGGGCGCGATCGTTTCGAAAAACTGTTTTTT
size: NA; D: NA; J: TRBJ1-1; V: TRBV7-9; CDR3: CASSSPQGTRAEAFF; DNA: TGTGCCAGCAGCTCCCCGCAGGGGACTCGCGCTGAAGCTTTCTTT
size: NA; D: NA; J: TRBJ2-3; V: TRBV21-1; CDR3: CASTLAGASDTQYF; DNA: TGTGCCAGCACCCTAGCGGGAGCTTCGGATACGCAGTATTTT
size: NA; D: TRBD1; J: TRBJ1-1; V: TRBV3-1/TRBV3-2; CDR3: CASSQGDRGLISEDTEAFF; DNA: TGTGCCAGCAGCCAAGGCGACAGGGGGCTAATAAGTGAAGACACTGAAGCTTTCTTT
size: NA; D: TRBD1; J: TRBJ2-1; V: TRBV4-1; CDR3: CASSQLTDRGPYNEQFF; DNA: TGCGCCAGCAGCCAACTCACCGACAGGGGGCCCTACAATGAGCAGTTCTTC
size: NA; D: NA; J: TRBJ2-7; V: TRBV7-9; CDR3: CASSLGSDYSYEQYF; DNA: TGTGCCAGCAGCTTAGGGTCGGATTACTCCTACGAGCAGTACTTC
size: NA; D: NA; J: TRBJ1-2; V: TRBV5-4; CDR3: CASSLEPGSIHGYTF; DNA: TGTGCCAGCAGCTTGGAACCAGGGAGTATCCATGGCTACACCTTC
size: NA; D: NA; J: TRBJ1-3; V: TRBV9; CDR3: CASSASPGGTIYF; DNA: TGTGCCAGCAGCGCCAGCCCCGGGGGCACCATATATTTT
size: NA; D: NA; J: TRBJ1-2; V: TRBV7-2; CDR3: CASSLVGALNYGYTF; DNA: TGTGCCAGCAGCTTAGTAGGGGCCCTTAACTATGGCTACACCTTC
size: NA; D: TRBD1; J: TRBJ2-2; V: TRBV4-1; CDR3: CASSQETGANTGELFF; DNA: TGCGCCAGCAGCCAAGAAACAGGGGCTAACACCGGGGAGCTGTTTTTT
size: NA; D: TRBD2; J: TRBJ2-7; V: TRBV6-5; CDR3: CASQQAGRRVQYF; DNA: TGTGCCAGCCAACAAGCGGGACGTCGCGTGCAGTACTTC